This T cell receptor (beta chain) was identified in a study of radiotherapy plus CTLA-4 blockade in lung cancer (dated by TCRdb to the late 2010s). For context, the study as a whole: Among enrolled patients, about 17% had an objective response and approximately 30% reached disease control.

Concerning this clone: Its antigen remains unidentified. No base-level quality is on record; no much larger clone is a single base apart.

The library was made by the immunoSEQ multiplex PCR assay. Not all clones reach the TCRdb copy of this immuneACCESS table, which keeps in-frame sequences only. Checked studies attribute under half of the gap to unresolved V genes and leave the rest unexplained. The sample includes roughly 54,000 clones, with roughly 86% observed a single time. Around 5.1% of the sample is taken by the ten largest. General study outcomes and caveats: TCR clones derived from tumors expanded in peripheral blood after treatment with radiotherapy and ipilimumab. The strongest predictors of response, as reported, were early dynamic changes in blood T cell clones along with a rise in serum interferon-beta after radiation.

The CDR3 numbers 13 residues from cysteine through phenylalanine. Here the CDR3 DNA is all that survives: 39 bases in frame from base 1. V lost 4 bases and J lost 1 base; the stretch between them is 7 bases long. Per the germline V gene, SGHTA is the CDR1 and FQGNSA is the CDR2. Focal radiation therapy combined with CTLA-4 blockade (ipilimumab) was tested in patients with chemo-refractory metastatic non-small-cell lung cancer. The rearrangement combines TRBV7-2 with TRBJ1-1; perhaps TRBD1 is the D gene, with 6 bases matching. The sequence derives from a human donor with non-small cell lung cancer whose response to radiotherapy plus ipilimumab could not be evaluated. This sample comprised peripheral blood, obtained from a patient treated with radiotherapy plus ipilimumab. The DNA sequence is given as TGTGCCAGCAGCTGGGGGCGGAACACTGAAGCTTTCTTT. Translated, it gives CASSWGRNTEAFF.